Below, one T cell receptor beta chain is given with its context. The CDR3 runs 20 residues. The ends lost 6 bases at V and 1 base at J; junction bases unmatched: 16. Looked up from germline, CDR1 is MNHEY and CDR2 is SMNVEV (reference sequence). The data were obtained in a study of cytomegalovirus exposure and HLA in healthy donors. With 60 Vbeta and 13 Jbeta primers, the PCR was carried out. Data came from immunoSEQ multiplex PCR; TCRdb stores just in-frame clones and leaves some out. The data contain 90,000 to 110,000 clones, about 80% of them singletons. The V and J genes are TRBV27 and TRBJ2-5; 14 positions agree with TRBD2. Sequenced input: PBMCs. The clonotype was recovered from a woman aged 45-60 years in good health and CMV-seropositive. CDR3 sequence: CASSKSLGTSGRDSQETQYF. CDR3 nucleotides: TGTGCCAGCAGCAAAAGCCTAGGGACTAGCGGGAGAGACTCCCAAGAGACCCAGTACTTC.